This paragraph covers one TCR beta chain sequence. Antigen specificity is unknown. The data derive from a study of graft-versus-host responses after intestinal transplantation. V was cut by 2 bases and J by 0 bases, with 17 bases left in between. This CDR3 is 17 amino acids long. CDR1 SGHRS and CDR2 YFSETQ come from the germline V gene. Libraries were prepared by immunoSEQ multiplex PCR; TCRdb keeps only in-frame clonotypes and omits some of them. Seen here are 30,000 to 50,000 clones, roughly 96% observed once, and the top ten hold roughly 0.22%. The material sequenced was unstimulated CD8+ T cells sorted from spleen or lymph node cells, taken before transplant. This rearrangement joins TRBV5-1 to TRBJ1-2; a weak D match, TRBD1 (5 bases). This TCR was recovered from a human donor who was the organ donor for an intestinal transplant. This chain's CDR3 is CASSFTGDTGANYGYTF. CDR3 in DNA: TGCGCCAGCAGCTTTACGGGAGACACGGGGGCTAACTATGGCTACACCTTC.